These 9 T cell receptor beta chains came from one sample sequenced in a study of CD8+ T cells in alopecia areata. Reverse transcribed after extraction, RNA yielded cDNA as the sequencing template. Method: immunoSEQ multiplex PCR; TCRdb's copy keeps in-frame clones and lacks some. This table holds about 180,000 clones, roughly 60% found once. Treatment defined: oral pan-JAK inhibitor, 5-10 mg twice daily. Here the sequenced sample was CD4+ T cells sorted from blood, taken between weeks 55 and 65, from a patient treated with tofacitinib. These receptors were collected from a human donor with alopecia areata.

CDR3 in amino acids: CAWSTDYNEQFF. DNA of the CDR3: TGTGCCTGGAGTACTGACTACAATGAGCAGTTCTTC. This chain connects TRBV30 to TRBJ2-1, with D unresolved. Germline V gene data show CDR1 as GTSNPN and CDR2 as SVGIG (reference sequence). The length of the CDR3 is 12 residues. V dropped 2 bases and J dropped 3 bases, with 5 bases sitting between them.

The V and J genes are TRBV27 and TRBJ2-7; TRBD2 matches 8 bases. Germline V gives CDR1 MNHEY, CDR2 SMNVEV (reference sequence). V dropped 4 bases and J dropped 4; count of bases not matched to a gene: 3. The CDR3 is 13 residues long. The CDR3 here is CASSSTSAYEQYF. The CDR3 DNA reads as TGTGCCAGCAGTTCGACTAGCGCGTACGAGCAGTACTTC.

This clone has more than one count but fewer than ten. The J gene is TRBJ2-1, the V gene TRBV6-5; the match to TRBD1 covers 10 bases. CDR1 MNHEY and CDR2 SVGAGI come from the germline V gene. This CDR3 is 14 amino acids long. With 7 bases clipped from V and 8 bases from J, the junction kept 8 bases outside the gene matches. The CDR3 spells CASKSDRGLDEQFF. DNA of the CDR3: TGTGCCAGCAAATCAGACAGGGGGCTCGATGAGCAGTTCTTC.

The chain employs TRBV2 and TRBJ2-5; D uncertain. Deletions cut 7 bases from V and 2 bases from J, with 5 bases between. Germline CDR1 reads SNHLY; CDR2 reads FYNNEI. The CDR3 loop spans 11 amino acids. CDR3 residues: CASNVQETQYF. The CDR3 DNA follows: TGTGCCAGCAACGTACAAGAGACCCAGTACTTC.

The V gene is TRBV23-1, the J gene TRBJ2-5, with D uncertain. The J call could be wrong; TRBJ2-7 is a better fit for the DNA end. TRBV23-1 is filed as an ORF, its function uncertain. This CDR3 contains 13 residues. The CDR3 DNA is TGCGCCAGCAGTCGTGGCGGCTCCTACGAGCAGTACTTC. This encodes CASSRGGSYEQYF.

Turning to this clone: In the same sample, other DNA sequences code for this CDR3. V is TRBV29-1 and J is TRBJ2-1; 11 positions match TRBD1. Losses at the gene ends were 4 bases for V and 6 bases for J; bases not matched to a gene: 5. Germline V lookup: CDR1 SQVTM, CDR2 ANQGSEA. The CDR3 contains 14 residues. The CDR3 sequence: CSVVRDRGINEQFF. The DNA of the CDR3 is TGCAGCGTTGTAAGGGACAGGGGGATCAATGAGCAGTTCTTC.

The chain recombines TRBV5-1 with TRBJ2-2; D is possibly TRBD1 or TRBD2 (6 bases each). This CDR3 contains 15 residues. CDR1 and CDR2 from the germline V gene are SGHRS and YFSETQ. Trimming left V 3 bases short and J 5 bases short, with 14 bases between. The chain's CDR3 is CASSSSTGGTGELFF. CDR3 nucleotide sequence: TGCGCCAGCAGCTCGTCGACAGGAGGGACCGGGGAGCTGTTTTTT.

This clone has a handful of counts. The chain is built from TRBV7-9 and TRBJ1-1; D is unresolved. Per germline, CDR1 SEHNR and CDR2 FQNEAQ (reference sequence). CDR3 size: 14 residues. The germline V and J ends were trimmed by 2 bases and 7 bases, with 14 bases remaining between them. The CDR3 DNA is TGTGCCAGCAGCTTAACATCTTCTGGTTTTGAAGCTTTCTTT. It specifies CASSLTSSGFEAFF.

The CDR3 loop reads CASSLDLNPPHYGYTF. In DNA form, the CDR3 reads TGCGCCAGCAGCTTGGATCTGAACCCACCCCACTATGGCTACACCTTC. V is TRBV5-1 and J is TRBJ1-2; no firm D call. The CDR3 loop spans 16 amino acids. Germline V gives CDR1 SGHRS, CDR2 YFSETQ. V lost 0 bases to trimming and J lost 3 bases, with 15 bases between them.